The rows below give T cell receptor beta chains drawn from one sample of a study of T-cell reconstitution after alpha-beta-depleted transplantation in children. Via MiXCR, TCRdb re-called the PCR reads, giving one row per CDR3 protein. The top ten clones hold around 4.5% of a sample with about 830,000 distinct CDR3 sequences, approximately 15% of them seen once. The sequencing used PBMCs, mostly from graft donor cells, collected 360 days after TCRalphabeta/CD19-depleted stem cell transplant. These receptor sequences come from a male patient aged 10-17 years who had a stem cell transplant for acute lymphoblastic leukemia, so the T cells may come from the graft donor. Both conserved end residues are part of each CDR3. The D gene is left open where the match is weak. Not all rows give a size; the values are once, few, many and, for expanded clones, a class.

abundance | d_gene | j_gene | v_gene | CDR3aa | CDR3nt
few | . | TRBJ1-6 | TRBV7-6 | CASSLALGSPLHF | TGTGCCAGCAGCTTAGCTCTGGGTTCACCCCTCCACTTT
few | . | TRBJ2-4 | TRBV6-1 | CASSEVGEASVRYIQYF | TGTGCCAGCAGTGAAGTTGGTGAGGCTAGCGTCCGGTATATTCAGTACTTC
few | . | TRBJ2-7 | TRBV5-1 | CASSPGRSTRYEQYF | TGCGCCAGCAGCCCCGGACGGAGCACGAGGTACGAGCAGTACTTC
few | . | TRBJ2-1 | TRBV15 | CATSRDWTNNEQFF | TGTGCCACCAGCAGAGACTGGACCAACAATGAGCAGTTCTTC
. | . | TRBJ2-7 | TRBV3-1 | CASSLRQVYEQYF | TGTGCCAGCAGCCTGCGGCAGGTCTACGAGCAGTACTTC
. | . | TRBJ2-1 | TRBV6-5 | CASSLPPGAQFF | TGTGCCAGCAGTTTGCCCCCGGGGGCCCAGTTCTTC
. | . | TRBJ1-5 | TRBV9 | CAGTGPDSSNQPQHF | TGTGCCGGAACAGGGCCCGACTCTAGCAATCAGCCCCAGCATTTT
few | TRBD2 | TRBJ2-3 | TRBV25-1 | CASSGAGGPADTQYF | TGTGCCAGCAGTGGAGCGGGAGGGCCAGCAGATACGCAGTATTTT
. | TRBD2 | TRBJ2-1 | TRBV29-1 | CSVAGVAGIRFF | TGCAGCGTCGCGGGGGTAGCGGGTATCCGGTTCTTC
. | . | TRBJ1-6 | TRBV9 | CASRTAHYNSPLHF | TGTGCCAGCAGAACAGCTCACTATAATTCACCCCTCCACTTT
once | . | TRBJ2-3 | TRBV5-1 | CASSIGTNTDTQYF | TGCGCCAGCAGCATCGGGACGAACACAGATACGCAGTATTTT
few | . | TRBJ2-7 | TRBV29-1 | CSVAGRDPGEQYF | TGCAGCGTGGCGGGACGGGACCCGGGGGAGCAGTACTTC
. | TRBD2 | TRBJ2-3 | TRBV24-1 | CATSRGLDRTDTQYF | TGTGCCACCAGTCGAGGACTAGATCGCACAGATACGCAGTATTTT
few | . | TRBJ2-1 | TRBV5-1 | CASSFLGAEQFF | TGCGCCAGCAGCTTTCTGGGGGCCGAGCAGTTCTTC
. | . | TRBJ2-2 | TRBV29-1 | CSVEGDDPNTGELFF | TGCAGCGTTGAAGGAGATGACCCGAACACCGGGGAGCTGTTTTTT
. | TRBD2 | TRBJ2-5 | TRBV5-1 | CASILTSGSRETQYF | TGCGCCAGCATCCTGACTAGCGGGAGTAGAGAGACCCAGTACTTC
. | . | TRBJ2-5 | TRBV15 | CATSRPSWYQETQYF | TGTGCCACCAGCAGACCTTCCTGGTACCAAGAGACCCAGTACTTC
few | . | TRBJ1-4 | TRBV7-9 | CASSLGGLPNEKLFF | TGTGCCAGCAGCTTAGGAGGGCTTCCTAATGAAAAACTGTTTTTT
. | TRBD1 | TRBJ1-5 | TRBV12-3/TRBV12-4 | CASSVQQGIQPQHF | TGTGCCAGCAGTGTTCAACAGGGGATCCAGCCCCAGCATTTT
. | . | TRBJ1-1 | TRBV5-1 | CASSHQGGNTEAFF | TGCGCCAGCAGCCACCAAGGAGGGAACACTGAAGCTTTCTTT
many | TRBD2 | TRBJ2-1 | TRBV24-1 | CATSDRGREVNEQFF | TGTGCCACCAGTGATCGGGGGAGGGAGGTCAATGAGCAGTTCTTC
. | . | TRBJ1-2 | TRBV4-1 | CASSQEGGGYTF | TGCGCCAGCAGCCAAGAGGGGGGTGGCTACACCTTC
. | TRBD1 | TRBJ1-6 | TRBV9 | CASSVGGQGNPPLHF | TGTGCCAGCAGCGTAGGGGGACAGGGTAATCCACCCCTCCACTTT
. | . | TRBJ2-3 | TRBV6-5 | CASSYRPTDTQYF | TGTGCCAGCAGTTACCGCCCCACAGATACGCAGTATTTT
few | TRBD2 | TRBJ2-7 | TRBV4-2 | CASSQNRDYPYEQYF | TGTGCCAGCAGCCAAAACCGGGACTATCCCTACGAGCAGTACTTC
. | . | TRBJ2-2 | TRBV29-1 | CSVRTVFANTGELFF | TGCAGCGTTAGGACGGTTTTCGCGAACACCGGGGAGCTGTTTTTT
. | . | TRBJ2-6 | TRBV5-1 | CASSYPLFSGANVLTF | TGCGCCAGCAGTTATCCGCTTTTCTCTGGGGCCAACGTCCTGACTTTC
. | TRBD2 | TRBJ2-2 | TRBV20-1 | CSARVPGLALGGELFF | TGCAGTGCCCGGGTACCGGGACTAGCGTTGGGCGGGGAGCTGTTTTTT
many | TRBD2 | TRBJ2-1 | TRBV11-2 | CASSLWERREGSNEQFF | TGTGCCAGCAGCTTATGGGAACGGCGGGAGGGCTCCAATGAGCAGTTCTTC
. | TRBD1 | TRBJ2-7 | TRBV6-5 | CASSYQGGTQYF | TGTGCCAGCAGTTACCAAGGGGGCACGCAGTACTTC
. | . | TRBJ2-2 | TRBV15 | CATSVLAGTPNTGELFF | TGTGCCACCAGCGTTTTGGCCGGGACGCCGAACACCGGGGAGCTGTTTTTT
. | . | TRBJ2-1 | TRBV7-2 | CASSLVFRNNEQFF | TGTGCCAGCAGCTTAGTCTTCAGAAACAATGAGCAGTTCTTC
many | . | TRBJ1-5 | TRBV5-1 | CASSLTGSYSNQPQHF | TGCGCCAGCAGCTTGACGGGCAGCTATAGCAATCAGCCCCAGCATTTT
many | . | TRBJ2-4 | TRBV28 | CASTTGTINIQYF | TGTGCCAGTACGACCGGGACAATAAACATTCAGTACTTC
. | . | TRBJ1-4 | TRBV28 | CASSLLGSNEKLFF | TGTGCCAGCAGTTTATTGGGATCCAATGAAAAACTGTTTTTT
many | . | TRBJ2-7 | TRBV7-6 | CASSLEGPYEQYF | TGTGCCAGCAGCTTGGAGGGTCCCTACGAGCAGTACTTC
few | . | TRBJ2-3 | TRBV5-1 | CASSSIEDTQYF | TGCGCCAGCAGCTCTATCGAGGATACGCAGTATTTT
many | . | TRBJ1-1 | TRBV7-9 | CASTLFPNTEAFF | TGTGCCAGCACCCTTTTTCCGAACACTGAAGCTTTCTTT
. | TRBD2 | TRBJ2-7 | TRBV20-1 | CSANPSTSGDFPYEQYF | TGCAGTGCTAACCCCTCGACTAGCGGGGATTTCCCCTACGAGCAGTACTTC
many | . | TRBJ2-1 | TRBV25-1 | CASRDRSYNEQFF | TGTGCCAGCAGGGACCGGTCTTACAATGAGCAGTTCTTC
few | . | TRBJ1-5 | TRBV6-1 | CASSEPPGGNQPQHF | TGTGCCAGCAGTGAACCCCCCGGGGGGAATCAGCCCCAGCATTTT
. | . | TRBJ1-5 | TRBV20-1 | CSALGHTRVSQPQHF | TGCAGTGCCCTTGGCCACACAAGAGTATCTCAGCCCCAGCATTTT
many | TRBD1 | TRBJ1-2 | TRBV29-1 | CSVLDREGYTF | TGCAGCGTTCTGGACAGGGAAGGCTACACCTTC
. | . | TRBJ2-3 | TRBV6-4 | CASSDGSADTQYF | TGTGCCAGCAGTGACGGTAGTGCAGATACGCAGTATTTT
many | . | TRBJ1-5 | TRBV28 | CASSFGNQPQHF | TGTGCCAGCAGTTTTGGCAATCAGCCCCAGCATTTT
few | TRBD1 | TRBJ1-1 | TRBV5-1 | CASSPGQGHMNTEAFF | TGCGCCAGCAGCCCGGGACAGGGGCACATGAACACTGAAGCTTTCTTT
. | TRBD2 | TRBJ2-3 | TRBV7-9 | CASSLYLTSAHLYF | TGTGCCAGCAGCTTATACCTTACTAGCGCCCATCTGTATTTT
many | TRBD1 | TRBJ1-1 | TRBV20-1 | CSATDRGLNTEAFF | TGCAGTGCCACCGACAGGGGTTTGAACACTGAAGCTTTCTTT
. | TRBD2 | TRBJ2-5 | TRBV20-1 | CSALAGAFPAEQETQYF | TGCAGTGCCCTAGCGGGAGCTTTTCCCGCGGAGCAAGAGACCCAGTACTTC
few | TRBD2 | TRBJ2-1 | TRBV27 | CATRLAGGDEQFF | TGTGCCACCAGACTAGCGGGAGGAGATGAGCAGTTCTTC
. | . | TRBJ2-7 | TRBV12-3/TRBV12-4 | CASSWDWRYEQYF | TGTGCCAGCAGCTGGGACTGGAGATACGAGCAGTACTTC
few | . | TRBJ2-5 | TRBV14 | CASSQDLVAGTGKETQYF | TGTGCCAGCAGCCAAGATCTTGTGGCCGGGACTGGGAAAGAGACCCAGTACTTC
few | TRBD2 | TRBJ2-1 | TRBV6-5 | CASSYSIGALAGGPGEQFF | TGTGCCAGCAGTTACTCGATTGGGGCCCTAGCGGGAGGGCCGGGTGAGCAGTTCTTC
. | TRBD2 | TRBJ2-2 | TRBV9 | CASSGSSGSPNTGELFF | TGTGCCAGCAGCGGCAGTAGCGGGAGCCCGAACACCGGGGAGCTGTTTTTT
many | . | TRBJ2-7 | TRBV29-1 | CSVCPDSYEQYF | TGCAGCGTGTGTCCAGACTCCTACGAGCAGTACTTC